This T cell receptor beta chain is drawn from a study of blood T cells in healthy people across ages. A second 7 to 11 cycle PCR used barcoded and J-beta primers. TCRdb itself ran the 5' RACE reads through MiXCR, one entry per CDR3 protein. The sample carries 800,000 to 1,300,000 distinct CDR3 sequences, roughly a quarter recorded once. CDR3 length: 13 residues. CDR1 LNHNV and CDR2 YYDKDF come from the germline V gene (reference sequence). Trimming pared 5 bases from V and 0 bases from J, leaving 8 bases between. These same records also appear under a second study, on T cells of mothers and their children.

The TCR comes from a girl aged 2-9 years in good health. The chain employs TRBV15 and TRBJ2-7, with TRBD1 as a possible D gene (6 bases). Source material: blood. The CDR3 nucleotides read TGTGCCACCAGCGTGGACAGCTCCTACGAGCAGTACTTC. Protein sequence: CATSVDSSYEQYF.